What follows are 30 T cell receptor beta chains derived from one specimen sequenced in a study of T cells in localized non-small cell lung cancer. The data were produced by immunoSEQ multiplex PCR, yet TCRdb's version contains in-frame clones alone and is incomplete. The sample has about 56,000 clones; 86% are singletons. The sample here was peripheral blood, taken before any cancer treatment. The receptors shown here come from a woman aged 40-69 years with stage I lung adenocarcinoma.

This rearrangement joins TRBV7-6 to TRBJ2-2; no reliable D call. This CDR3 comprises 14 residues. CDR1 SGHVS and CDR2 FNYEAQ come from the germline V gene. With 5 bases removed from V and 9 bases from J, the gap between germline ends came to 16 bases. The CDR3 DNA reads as TGTGCCAGCAGCCCAGCACAAGATCTCCGGGAGCTGTTTTTT. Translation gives CASSPAQDLRELFF.

This CDR3 is CASSPRLATTYEQYF. The CDR3 nucleotides are TGTGCCAGCAGCCCGCGGTTGGCTACCACCTACGAGCAGTACTTC. The chain couples TRBV13 to TRBJ2-7, with D unclear. Trimming removed 5 bases at V and 2 bases at J, with 16 bases between. The CDR3 has 15 residues. Germline assignment: CDR1 PRHDT and CDR2 FYEKMQ (reference sequence).

DNA for the CDR3: TGTGCCAGCAGCCAAGAAAACCTGGCCAAAAACATTCAGTACTTC. Translation gives CASSQENLAKNIQYF. The chain employs TRBV4-2 and TRBJ2-4, with unresolved D. Germline values: CDR1 LGHNA, CDR2 YNFKEQ. The V end lost 0 bases, the J end lost 1 base, and 7 bases lay between the germline ends. CDR3 length equals 15 residues.

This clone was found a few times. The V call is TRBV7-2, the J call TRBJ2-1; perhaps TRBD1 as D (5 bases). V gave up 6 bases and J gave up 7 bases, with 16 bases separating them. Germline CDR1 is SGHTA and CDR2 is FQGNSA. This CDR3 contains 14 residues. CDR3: CASSRSRGGNEQFF. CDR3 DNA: TGTGCCAGCAGTCGCTCAAGGGGCGGAAATGAGCAGTTCTTC.

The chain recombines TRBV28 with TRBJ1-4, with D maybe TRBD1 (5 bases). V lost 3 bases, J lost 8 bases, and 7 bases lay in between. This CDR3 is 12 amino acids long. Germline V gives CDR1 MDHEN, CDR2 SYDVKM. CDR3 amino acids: CASSFGGEKLFF. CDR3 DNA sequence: TGTGCCAGCAGTTTCGGGGGGGAAAAACTGTTTTTT.

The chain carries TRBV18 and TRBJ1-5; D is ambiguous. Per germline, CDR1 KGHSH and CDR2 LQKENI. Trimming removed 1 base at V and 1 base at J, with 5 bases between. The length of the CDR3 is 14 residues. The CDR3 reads CASSPLLSNQPQHF. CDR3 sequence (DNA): TGTGCCAGCTCACCACTTTTAAGCAATCAGCCCCAGCATTTT.

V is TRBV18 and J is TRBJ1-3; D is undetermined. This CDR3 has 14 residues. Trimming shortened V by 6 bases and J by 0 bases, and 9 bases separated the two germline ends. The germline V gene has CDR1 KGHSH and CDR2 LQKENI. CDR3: CASSGSHSGNTIYF. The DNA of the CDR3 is TGTGCCAGCTCGGGCAGCCACTCTGGAAACACCATATATTTT.

As DNA, the CDR3 is TGTGCCAGCAGTTTATCCAGGGCCTATAATTCACCCCTCCACTTT. Translation gives CASSLSRAYNSPLHF. This rearrangement joins TRBV27 to TRBJ1-6, with D tentatively TRBD1 (5 bases). V dropped 0 bases and J dropped 2 bases, with 5 bases sitting between them. There are 15 residues in the CDR3. Germline V lookup: CDR1 MNHEY, CDR2 SMNVEV (reference sequence).

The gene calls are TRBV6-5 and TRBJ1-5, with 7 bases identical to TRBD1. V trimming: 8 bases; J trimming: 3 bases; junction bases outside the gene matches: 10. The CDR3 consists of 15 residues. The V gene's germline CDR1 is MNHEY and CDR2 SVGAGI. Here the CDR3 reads CASLPRQGINQPQHF. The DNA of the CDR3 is TGTGCCAGCCTCCCCCGACAGGGCATCAATCAGCCCCAGCATTTT.

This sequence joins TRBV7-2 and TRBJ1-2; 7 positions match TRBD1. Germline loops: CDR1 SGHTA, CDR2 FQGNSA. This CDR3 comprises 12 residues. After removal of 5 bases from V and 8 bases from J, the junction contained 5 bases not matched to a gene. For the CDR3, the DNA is TGTGCCAGCAGCCGGGACAGTCGGGGCTACACCTTC. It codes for CASSRDSRGYTF.

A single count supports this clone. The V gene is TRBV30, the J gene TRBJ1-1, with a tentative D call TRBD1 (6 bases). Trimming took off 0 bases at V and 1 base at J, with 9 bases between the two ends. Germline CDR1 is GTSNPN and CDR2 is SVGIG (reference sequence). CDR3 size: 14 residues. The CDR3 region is CAWSVWGQNTEAFF. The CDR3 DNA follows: TGTGCCTGGAGTGTATGGGGACAGAACACTGAAGCTTTCTTT.

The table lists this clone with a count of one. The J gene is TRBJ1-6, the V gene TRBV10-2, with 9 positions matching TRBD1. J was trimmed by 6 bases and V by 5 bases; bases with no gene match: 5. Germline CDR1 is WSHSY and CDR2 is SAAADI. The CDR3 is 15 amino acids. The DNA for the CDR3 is TGCGCCAGCAGTACAGGGGGCTTCGGTAATTCACCCCTCCACTTT. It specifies CASSTGGFGNSPLHF.

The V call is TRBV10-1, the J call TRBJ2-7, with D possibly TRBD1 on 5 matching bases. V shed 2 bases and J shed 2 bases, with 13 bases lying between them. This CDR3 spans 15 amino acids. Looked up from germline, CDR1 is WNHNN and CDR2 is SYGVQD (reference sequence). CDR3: CASSEQAGPTYEQYF. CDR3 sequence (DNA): TGCGCCAGCAGTGAGCAGGCAGGGCCGACCTACGAGCAGTACTTC.

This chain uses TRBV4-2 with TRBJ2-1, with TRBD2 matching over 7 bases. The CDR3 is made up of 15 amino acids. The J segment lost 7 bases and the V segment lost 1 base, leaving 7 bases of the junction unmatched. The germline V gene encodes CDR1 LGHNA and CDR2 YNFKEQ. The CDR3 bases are TGTGCCAGCAGCCAAGGCGGGGGTACCGGGAATGAGCAGTTCTTC. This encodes CASSQGGGTGNEQFF.

The CDR3 coding sequence is TGTGCCAGCAGCTCCGGACGGAACTACGAGCAGTACTTC. Amino acids: CASSSGRNYEQYF. The chain links TRBV6-5 to TRBJ2-7; D not resolved. V lost 6 bases and J lost 3, with 12 bases in between. Germline values: CDR1 MNHEY, CDR2 SVGAGI. This CDR3 comprises 13 residues.

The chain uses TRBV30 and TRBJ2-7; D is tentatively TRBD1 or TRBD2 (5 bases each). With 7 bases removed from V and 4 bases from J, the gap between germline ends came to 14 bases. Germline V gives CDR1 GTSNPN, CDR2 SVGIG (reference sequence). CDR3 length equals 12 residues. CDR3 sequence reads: CAYGGQGYEQYF. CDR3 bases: TGTGCCTACGGCGGGCAGGGTTACGAGCAGTACTTC.

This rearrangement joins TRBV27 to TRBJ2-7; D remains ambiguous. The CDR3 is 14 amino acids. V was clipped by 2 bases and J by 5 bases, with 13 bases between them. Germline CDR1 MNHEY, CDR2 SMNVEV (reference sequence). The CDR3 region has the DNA TGTGCCAGCAGTTTACTCGCTACTCCCAACGAGCAGTACTTC. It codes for CASSLLATPNEQYF.

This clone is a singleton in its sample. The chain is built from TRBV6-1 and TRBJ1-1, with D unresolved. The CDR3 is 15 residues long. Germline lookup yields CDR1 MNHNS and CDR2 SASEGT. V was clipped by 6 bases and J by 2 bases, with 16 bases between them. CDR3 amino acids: CASSLGVLANTEAFF. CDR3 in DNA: TGTGCCAGCAGCCTTGGCGTCCTTGCCAACACTGAAGCTTTCTTT.

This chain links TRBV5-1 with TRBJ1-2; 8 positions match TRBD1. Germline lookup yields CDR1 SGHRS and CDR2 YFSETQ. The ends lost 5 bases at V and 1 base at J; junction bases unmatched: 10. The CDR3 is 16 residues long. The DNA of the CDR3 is TGCGCCAGCAGTGGGTCGCGACAGGGGTATAACTATGGCTACACCTTC. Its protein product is CASSGSRQGYNYGYTF. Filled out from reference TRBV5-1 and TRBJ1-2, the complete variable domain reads KAGVTQTPRYLIKTRGQQVTLSCSPISGHRSVSWYQQTPGQGLQFLFEYFSETQRNKGNFPGRFSGRQFSNSRSEMNVSTLELGDSALYLCASSGSRQGYNYGYTFGSGTRLTVV.

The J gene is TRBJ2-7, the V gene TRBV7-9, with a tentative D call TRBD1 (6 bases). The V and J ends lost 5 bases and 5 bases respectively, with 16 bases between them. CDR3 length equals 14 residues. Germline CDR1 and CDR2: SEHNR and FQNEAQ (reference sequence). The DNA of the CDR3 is TGTGCCAGCAGCCCAGACCCTTCAGGGGACGAGCAGTACTTC. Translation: CASSPDPSGDEQYF.

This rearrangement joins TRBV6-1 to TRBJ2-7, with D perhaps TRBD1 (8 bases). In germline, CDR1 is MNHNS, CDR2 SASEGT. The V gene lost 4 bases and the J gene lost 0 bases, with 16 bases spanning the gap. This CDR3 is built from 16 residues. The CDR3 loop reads CASSVLTGGGSYEQYF. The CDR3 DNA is TGTGCCAGCAGTGTCCTAACAGGGGGGGGCTCCTACGAGCAGTACTTC.

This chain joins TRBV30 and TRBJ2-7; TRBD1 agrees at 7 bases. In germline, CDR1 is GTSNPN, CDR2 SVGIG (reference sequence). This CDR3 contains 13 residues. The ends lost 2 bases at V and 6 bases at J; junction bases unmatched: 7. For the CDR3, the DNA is TGTGCCTGGAGTACACAGGGGTTCTCCGAGCAGTACTTC. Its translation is CAWSTQGFSEQYF.

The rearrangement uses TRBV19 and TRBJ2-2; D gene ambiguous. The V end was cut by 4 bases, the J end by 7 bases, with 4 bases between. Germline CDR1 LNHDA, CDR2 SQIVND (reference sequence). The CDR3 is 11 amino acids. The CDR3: CASSNHGELFF. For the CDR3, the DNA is TGTGCCAGTAGTAATCACGGGGAGCTGTTTTTT.

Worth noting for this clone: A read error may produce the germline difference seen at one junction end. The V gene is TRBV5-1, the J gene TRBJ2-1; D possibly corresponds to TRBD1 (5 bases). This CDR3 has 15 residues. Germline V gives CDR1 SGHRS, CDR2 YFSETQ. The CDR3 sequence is CASSSRAGSSNEQFF. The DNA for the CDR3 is TGCGCCAGCAGCTCAAGGGCAGGGTCCTCCAATGAGCAGTTCTTC.

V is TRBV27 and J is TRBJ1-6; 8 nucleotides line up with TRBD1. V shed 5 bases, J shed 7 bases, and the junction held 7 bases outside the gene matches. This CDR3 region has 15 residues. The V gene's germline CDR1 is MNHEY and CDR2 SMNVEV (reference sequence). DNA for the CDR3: TGTGCCAGCAGTGAACCAGGGGGCATCAATTCACCCCTCCACTTT. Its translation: CASSEPGGINSPLHF.

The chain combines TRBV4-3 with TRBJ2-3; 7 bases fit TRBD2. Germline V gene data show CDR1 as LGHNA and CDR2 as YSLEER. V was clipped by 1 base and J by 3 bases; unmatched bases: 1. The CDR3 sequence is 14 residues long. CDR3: CASSQGAGTDTQYF. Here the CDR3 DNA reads TGCGCCAGCAGCCAAGGAGCGGGAACAGATACGCAGTATTTT.

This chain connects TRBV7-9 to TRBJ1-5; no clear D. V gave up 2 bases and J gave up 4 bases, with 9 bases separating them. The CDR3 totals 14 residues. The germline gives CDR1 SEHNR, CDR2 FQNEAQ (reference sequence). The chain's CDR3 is CASSLLGRNQPQHF. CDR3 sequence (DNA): TGTGCCAGCAGCTTATTGGGGAGAAATCAGCCCCAGCATTTT.

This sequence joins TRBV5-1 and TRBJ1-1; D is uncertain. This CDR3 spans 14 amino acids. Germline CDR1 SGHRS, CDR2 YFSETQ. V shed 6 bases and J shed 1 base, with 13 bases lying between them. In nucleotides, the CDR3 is TGCGCCAGCACCACGGATATCAAGAACACTGAAGCTTTCTTT. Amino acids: CASTTDIKNTEAFF. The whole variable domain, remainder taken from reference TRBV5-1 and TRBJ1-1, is KAGVTQTPRYLIKTRGQQVTLSCSPISGHRSVSWYQQTPGQGLQFLFEYFSETQRNKGNFPGRFSGRQFSNSRSEMNVSTLELGDSALYLCASTTDIKNTEAFFGQGTRLTVV.

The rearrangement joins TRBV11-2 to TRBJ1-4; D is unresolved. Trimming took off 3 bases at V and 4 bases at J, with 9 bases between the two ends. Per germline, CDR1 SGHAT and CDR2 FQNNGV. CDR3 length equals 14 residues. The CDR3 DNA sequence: TGTGCCAGCAGCTTTAGGCACCATAATGAAAAACTGTTTTTT. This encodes CASSFRHHNEKLFF.

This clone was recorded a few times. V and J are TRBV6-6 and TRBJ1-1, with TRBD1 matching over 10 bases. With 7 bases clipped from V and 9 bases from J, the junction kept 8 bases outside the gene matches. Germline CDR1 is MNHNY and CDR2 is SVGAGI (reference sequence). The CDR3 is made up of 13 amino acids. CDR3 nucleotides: TGTGCCAGCACCGGGGACAGGGGACGAAAAGCTTTCTTT. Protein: CASTGDRGRKAFF.